Listed below are T cell receptor beta chains from one sample, sequenced in a study of human T cells and chemical hapten exposure. TCRdb recomputed calls from the RACE reads with MiXCR, one row per CDR3 protein. The sample has fewer than 400,000 distinct CDR3 sequences, 5.5% to 8% seen once; the top ten hold about 8%. Sequenced here: whole blood, sampled in connection with sensitization to the hapten diphenylcyclopropenone (DPC). These receptors all come from a woman aged 18-35 years with alopecia areata. Some clones in this sample may be carry-over from other donors' samples. The CDR3 runs from the conserved cysteine through the conserved F or W. D genes are given only for firm matches. Size values are once, few and many counts, or a class for expanded clones, and some rows have none.

j_call d_call v_call clone_size cdr3_nt cdr3_aa
TRBJ2-3 . TRBV13 . TGTGCCAGCAGTCAAGGGGGGGACCGAGTAGGAGATACGCAGTATTTT CASSQGGDRVGDTQYF
TRBJ1-2 TRBD1 TRBV7-2 few TGTGCCAGCAGCTTGGGACAGGTCTTTGGCTACACCTTC CASSLGQVFGYTF
TRBJ2-5 TRBD1 TRBV13 few TGTGCCAGCAGCCGCCGGACAGGGTACGAGACCCAGTACTTC CASSRRTGYETQYF
TRBJ2-5 . TRBV13 many TGTGCCAGCAGCTTATACGCGGAGACCCAGTACTTC CASSLYAETQYF
TRBJ2-2 . TRBV6-6 . TGTGCCAGCAGGGAAGTAGCCACCGGGGAGCTGTTTTTT CASREVATGELFF
TRBJ1-2 TRBD1 TRBV29-1 . TGCAGCGTTGAGGGAAGGACAGGGACGCGGTATGGCTACACCTTC CSVEGRTGTRYGYTF
TRBJ1-1 . TRBV6-5 few TGTGCCAGCAGTAACGTCCCTAGTTTCGTTATGAACACTGAAGCTTTCTTT CASSNVPSFVMNTEAFF
TRBJ2-7 TRBD2 TRBV28 many TGTGCCAGCAGTCCCCCGGGGGGGGCGACCTACGAGCAGTACTTC CASSPPGGATYEQYF
TRBJ2-5 . TRBV12-3/TRBV12-4 . TGTGCCAGCAGTTTGTCCGGGGTAAAGACCCAGTACTTC CASSLSGVKTQYF
TRBJ1-2 . TRBV4-1 . TGCGCCAGCAGCCCCAGAGGGGTAATGGCCTATGGCTACACCTTC CASSPRGVMAYGYTF
TRBJ2-3 . TRBV10-3 few TGTGCCATCAGTCAGAAACTACGGAGCACAGATACGCAGTATTTT CAISQKLRSTDTQYF
TRBJ2-6 . TRBV6-6 many TGTGCCAGCAGTTACGGTTCTGGGGCCAACGTCCTGACTTTC CASSYGSGANVLTF
TRBJ2-7 TRBD1 TRBV6-1 few TGTGCCAGCAGTAAACACGGCCGGGACAGGGGCTACGAGCAGTACTTC CASSKHGRDRGYEQYF
TRBJ2-3 TRBD2 TRBV6-5 many TGTGCCAGCAGTTACCAGGCGGGAGGCACAGATACGCAGTATTTT CASSYQAGGTDTQYF